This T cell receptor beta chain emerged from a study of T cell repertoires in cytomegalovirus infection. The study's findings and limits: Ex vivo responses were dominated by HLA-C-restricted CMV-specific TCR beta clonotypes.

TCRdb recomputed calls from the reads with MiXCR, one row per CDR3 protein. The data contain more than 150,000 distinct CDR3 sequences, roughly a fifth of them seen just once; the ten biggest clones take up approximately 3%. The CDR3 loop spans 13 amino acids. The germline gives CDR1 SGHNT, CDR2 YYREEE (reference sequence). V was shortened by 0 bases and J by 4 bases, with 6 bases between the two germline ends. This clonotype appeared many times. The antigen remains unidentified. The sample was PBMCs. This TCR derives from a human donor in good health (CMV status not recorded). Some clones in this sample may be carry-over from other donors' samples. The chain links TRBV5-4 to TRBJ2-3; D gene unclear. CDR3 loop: CASSLAGPDTQYF. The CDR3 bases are TGTGCCAGCAGCTTGGCTGGGCCAGATACGCAGTATTTT.